Below, one T cell receptor beta chain is given with its context. Deletions cut 6 bases from V and 8 bases from J, with 10 bases between. CDR3 length equals 11 residues. Per the germline V gene, CDR1 is SNHLY and CDR2 is FYNNEI. This specimen belongs to a study of blood T cell repertoires in COVID-19. About the study: The United States, Italy and Spain provided the acute and convalescent COVID-19 samples. Sources were T cells, B-cell-depleted T cells, or PBMCs; the material itself was cDNA or gDNA.

Original methodology: Reference gene primer amplification in the assay estimated nucleated cell counts. The data were produced by immunoSEQ multiplex PCR, yet TCRdb's version contains in-frame clones alone and is incomplete. V, J and clone size are taken as reported in that table, and D and trimming were inferred from the DNA itself. The sample consists of about 170,000 clones, more than 75% of them appearing once. This TCR derives from a man aged 18 to 35 with active or convalescent COVID-19. The V and J genes are TRBV2 and TRBJ1-2; D unclear. The sequenced material came from peripheral blood. The CDR3 DNA reads TGTGCCAGCAGGTACTCGTTGGGCTACACCTTC. Its protein is CASRYSLGYTF.